This T cell receptor beta chain was captured in a study of blood T cell repertoires in COVID-19. At the level of the study: The United States, Italy and Spain were the sources of the acute and convalescent COVID-19 samples. PBMCs, B-cell-depleted T cells, or T cells provided the cDNA or gDNA that made up the material.

This clone was seen a single time. In the original processing: Nucleated cell counts were estimated from reference gene primer amplification. The protocol was immunoSEQ multiplex PCR, while the TCRdb copy is restricted to in-frame clones and leaves out a portion. V, J and clone size are those of that table, while D and trimming were read from the DNA. The sample consists of some 77,000 clones, roughly 81% of them appearing once. Germline CDR1 MGHRA, CDR2 YSYEKL. The CDR3 contains 17 residues. The ends were cut back, 0 bases at V and 1 base at J, with 14 bases in the middle. The TCR was taken from a woman between 65 and 79 years old with acute or convalescent COVID-19. This chain connects TRBV4-1 to TRBJ2-3; TRBD1 is a possible D gene (7 bases). Specimen: peripheral blood. The DNA for the CDR3 is TGCGCCAGCAGCCAAGATTCTAGCAGGGGGGGCACAGATACGCAGTATTTT. The encoded protein is CASSQDSSRGGTDTQYF.